These T cell receptor beta chains were read from a single sample in a study of cytomegalovirus exposure and HLA in healthy donors. Assay: immunoSEQ multiplex PCR; the TCRdb copy retains only in-frame clones and omits some. The table shows 100,000 to 150,000 clones, with around 78% occurring only once. Sequenced input: PBMCs. Receptors were obtained from a man aged 50-59 years in good health and CMV-seronegative. The conserved cysteine and the conserved F or W are not part of the CDR3 here.

j_call	v_call	cdr3_aa
TRBJ2-3	TRBV5-6	ASTSGTSGGALDTQY
TRBJ1-5	TRBV28	ASSRGGRDSNQPQH
TRBJ1-1	TRBV27	ASIRDRRGTEAF
TRBJ2-5	TRBV27	ASRPLPRETQY
TRBJ1-5	TRBV6-5	ASSYLRGFNQPQH
TRBJ2-3	TRBV6-5	ASRKGPDTDTQY
TRBJ2-2	TRBV10-3	AIRGSGELF
TRBJ1-1	TRBV6-6	ASTLGEDRGAF
TRBJ2-5	TRBV7-9	SSSLSSGEETQY
TRBJ2-3	TRBV11-2	ASSLSGVEADTQY
TRBJ2-2	TRBV11-2	ASSLTPWGRANTGELF
TRBJ1-1	TRBV5-6	ASSLVARGDTEAF
TRBJ2-2	TRBV28	ASRDGTNGGELF
TRBJ1-1	TRBV6-1	ASSALTENTEAF
TRBJ1-1	TRBV9	ASSFGAGGQNTEAF